Listed here is a single T cell receptor beta chain. Its antigen remains unidentified. A much more abundant neighbour one base away suggests this may be a read error. Taken from cysteine to phenylalanine, the CDR3 has 13 residues. Of all the DNA, just the CDR3 is kept, 39 bases in frame from base 1. CDR1 and CDR2 were assigned from the germline V gene as MRHNA and SNTAGT. None of the patients had been given any treatment before thyroid surgery. Patient clinical samples collected from about 2012 to 2019 were retrospectively analysed using T-cell receptor beta sequencing. Receptors were amplified or captured by PCR. For sequencing, an Illumina HiSeq 4000 was employed. High-throughput sequencing was used to profile the TCR beta-chain CDR3 region of each patient. The paper's processing steps were these. A classifier to discriminate distant-metastatic papillary thyroid cancer patients was built from CDR3 differences across clinicopathological groups. To measure repertoire diversity the researchers used the Shannon index, while the Morisita-Horn index served to gauge how similar the tumor and blood repertoires were. TCRdb reworked the public reads: Q25 trimming with fastp, MiXCR clone assembly, productive beta chains retained. TCRdb, rather than the study authors, made the V and J calls. In all, the sample holds 43,000 or so clones, and about 4% of those were seen once. Around a tenth of the sample comes from the top ten.

The sample is drawn from a study of metastatic and nonmetastatic thyroid tumors (TCRdb year 2020). The study in broad terms: Repertoires from peripheral blood and from tumor or nodule tissue samples of malignant and benign thyroid patients were compared.

Overall study results and their limits: In both blood and tumor samples, TCR beta diversity was reported to be significantly higher in malignant tumors than in benign nodules.

This clonotype was obtained from a female donor with papillary thyroid cancer or a benign thyroid nodule (not recorded which). Some clones in this sample may be carry-over from other donors' samples. This receptor chain uses TRBV6-4 and TRBJ2-2, with no reliable assignment of the D segment. Sequenced material: blood. The CDR3 here reads CASSYSFTGELFF. DNA sequence: TGTGCCAGCAGTTACTCGTTCACCGGGGAGCTGTTTTTT.